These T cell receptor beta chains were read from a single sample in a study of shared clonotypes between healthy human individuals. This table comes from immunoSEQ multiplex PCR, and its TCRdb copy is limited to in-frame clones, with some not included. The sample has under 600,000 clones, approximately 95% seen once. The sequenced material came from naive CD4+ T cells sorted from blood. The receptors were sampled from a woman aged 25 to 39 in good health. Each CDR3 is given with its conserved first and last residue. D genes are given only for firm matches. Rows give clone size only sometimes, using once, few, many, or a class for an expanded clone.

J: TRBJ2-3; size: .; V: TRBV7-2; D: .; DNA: TGTGCCAGCAGCTTGGGAGCTAGGACAGATACGCAGTATTTT; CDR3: CASSLGARTDTQYF
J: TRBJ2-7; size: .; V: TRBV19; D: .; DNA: TGTGCCAGTCGCGCGGACCACGGGAGTTCAATATACGAGCAGTACTTC; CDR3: CASRADHGSSIYEQYF
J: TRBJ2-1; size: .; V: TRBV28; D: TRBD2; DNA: TGTGCCAGCAGCCGAAGCGGGAGCTCCTACAATGAGCAGTTCTTC; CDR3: CASSRSGSSYNEQFF
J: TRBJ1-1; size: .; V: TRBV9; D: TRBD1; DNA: TGTGCCAGCACCCCCCTGGGACAGGCGAACACTGAAGCTTTCTTT; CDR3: CASTPLGQANTEAFF
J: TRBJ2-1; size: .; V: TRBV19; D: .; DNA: TGTGCCAGTAGGGGGGTTTCCTACAATGAGCAGTTCTTC; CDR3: CASRGVSYNEQFF
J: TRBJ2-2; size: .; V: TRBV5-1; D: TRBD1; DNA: TGCGCCAGCAGCGAGACAGGGATCACCGGGGAGCTGTTTTTT; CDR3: CASSETGITGELFF
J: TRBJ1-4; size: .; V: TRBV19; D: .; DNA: TGTGCCAGTAGTATTTTACAGGGAAATGAAAAACTGTTTTTT; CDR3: CASSILQGNEKLFF
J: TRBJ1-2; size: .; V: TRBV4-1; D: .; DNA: TGCGCCAGCAGCCAAGTCTTACAGACCCGCAGGGCTAACTATGGCTACACCTTC; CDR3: CASSQVLQTRRANYGYTF
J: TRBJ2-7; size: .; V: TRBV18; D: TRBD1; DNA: TGTGCCAGCTCAGGGACAGACTACGAGCAGTACTTC; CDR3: CASSGTDYEQYF
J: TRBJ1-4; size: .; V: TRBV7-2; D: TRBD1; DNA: TGTGCCAGCAGCCGGGGACAGGCAACTAATGAAAAACTGTTTTTT; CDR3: CASSRGQATNEKLFF
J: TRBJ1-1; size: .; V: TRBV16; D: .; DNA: TGTGCCAGCAGCCAAAGGCCCCGGGGGGGAATTGAAGCTTTCTTT; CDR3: CASSQRPRGGIEAFF
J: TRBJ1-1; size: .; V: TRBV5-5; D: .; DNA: TGTGCCAGCAGCCCGATTAGGACAGTTAACACTGAAGCTTTCTTT; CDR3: CASSPIRTVNTEAFF
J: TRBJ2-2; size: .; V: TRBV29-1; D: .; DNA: TGCAGCGTAGCCGACACCGGGGAGCTGTTTTTT; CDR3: CSVADTGELFF
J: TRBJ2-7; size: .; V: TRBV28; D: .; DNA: TGTGCCAGCAGTTTCCCGGGAGAGGGCTCCTACGAGCAGTACTTC; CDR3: CASSFPGEGSYEQYF
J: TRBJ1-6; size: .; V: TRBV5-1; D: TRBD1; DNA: TGCGCCAGCAGTTTTGGACAGGGAAACTCACCCCTCCACTTT; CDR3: CASSFGQGNSPLHF
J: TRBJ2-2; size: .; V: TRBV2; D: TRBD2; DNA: TGTGCCAGCAGCGCTAGCGGGAGGAGCGGGGAGCTGTTTTTT; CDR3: CASSASGRSGELFF
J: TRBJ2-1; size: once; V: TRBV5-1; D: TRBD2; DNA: TGCGCCAGCAGCCTGACTAGCGGGGCTTACAATGAGCAGTTCTTC; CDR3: CASSLTSGAYNEQFF
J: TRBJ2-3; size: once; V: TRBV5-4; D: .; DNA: TGTGCCAGCAGCTTGGGGGGGAGCGGCACAGATACGCAGTATTTT; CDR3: CASSLGGSGTDTQYF
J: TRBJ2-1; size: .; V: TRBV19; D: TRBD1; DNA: TGTGCCAGTAGTTGGCAGGGGGCAAATGAGCAGTTCTTC; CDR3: CASSWQGANEQFF
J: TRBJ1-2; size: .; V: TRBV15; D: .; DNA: TGTGCCACCAGCGCCGACAGAGCTAACTATGGCTACACCTTC; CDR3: CATSADRANYGYTF
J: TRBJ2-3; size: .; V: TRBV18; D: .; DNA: TGTGCCAGCTCACCCTCGGCTAGCACAGATACGCAGTATTTT; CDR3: CASSPSASTDTQYF
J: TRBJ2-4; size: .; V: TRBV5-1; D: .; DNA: TGCGCCAGCAGCTTGAACAGAGAAAACATTCAGTACTTC; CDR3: CASSLNRENIQYF
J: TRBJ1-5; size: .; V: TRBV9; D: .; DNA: TGTGCCAGCAGCTCCCTGGCGGATCGCAATCAGCCCCAGCATTTT; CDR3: CASSSLADRNQPQHF
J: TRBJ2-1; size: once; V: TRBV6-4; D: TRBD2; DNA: TGTGCCAGCAGTCAAACTAGCGCCTCCTACAATGAGCAGTTCTTC; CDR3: CASSQTSASYNEQFF
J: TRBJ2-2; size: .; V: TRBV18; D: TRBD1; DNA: TGTGCCAGCTCGCTGTCCGGGACAGTGAACACCGGGGAGCTGTTTTTT; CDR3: CASSLSGTVNTGELFF
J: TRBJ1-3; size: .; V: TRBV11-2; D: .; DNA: TGTGCCAGCAGCTTAGAAGCTACTGGAAACACCATATATTTT; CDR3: CASSLEATGNTIYF
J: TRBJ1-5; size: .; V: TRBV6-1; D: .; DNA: TGTGCCAGCAGTGAAGCCCCTGGGGCGACCTACAATCAGCCCCAGCATTTT; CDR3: CASSEAPGATYNQPQHF
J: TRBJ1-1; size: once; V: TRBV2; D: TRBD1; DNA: TGTGCCAGCAGTGAACCGACCCCTCGACAGGGGTTGAGACACACTGAAGCTTTCTTT; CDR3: CASSEPTPRQGLRHTEAFF
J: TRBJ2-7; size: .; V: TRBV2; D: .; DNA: TGTGCCAGCAGCCAGGACCCCGTCACAATCCCGTACTTC; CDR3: CASSQDPVTIPYF
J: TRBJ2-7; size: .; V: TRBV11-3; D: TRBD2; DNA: TGTGCCAGCAGCTTTACTGGGACTAGCGGGAGTATGCAGTACTTC; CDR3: CASSFTGTSGSMQYF
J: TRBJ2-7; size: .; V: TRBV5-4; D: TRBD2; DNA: TGTGCCAGCAGACTAGCGGGAGGGCCAGGCGAGCAGTACTTC; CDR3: CASRLAGGPGEQYF
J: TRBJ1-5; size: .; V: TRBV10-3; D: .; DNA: TGTGCCATCAGTGGGGGGGGAGGCCATAGCAATCAGCCCCAGCATTTT; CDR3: CAISGGGGHSNQPQHF
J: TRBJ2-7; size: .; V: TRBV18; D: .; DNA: TGTGCCAGCTCCCCGACGTCTTCGTGGGAGCAGTACTTC; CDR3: CASSPTSSWEQYF
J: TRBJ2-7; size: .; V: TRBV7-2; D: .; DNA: TGTGCCAGCAGCTTAGGCCCCAACTCCTACGAGCAGTACTTC; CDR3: CASSLGPNSYEQYF
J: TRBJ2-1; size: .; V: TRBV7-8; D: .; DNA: TGTGCCAGCAGCTTAGAGGACTCCGATATGAGTGAGCAGTTCTTC; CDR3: CASSLEDSDMSEQFF
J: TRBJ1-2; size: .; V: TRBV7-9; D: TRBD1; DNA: TGTGCCAGCAGATCGGGACAGGGGGCGCCTGGCTACACCTTC; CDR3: CASRSGQGAPGYTF
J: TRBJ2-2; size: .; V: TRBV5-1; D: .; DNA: TGCGCCAGCAGCTTGGGGCAGACCGGGGAGCTGTTTTTT; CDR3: CASSLGQTGELFF
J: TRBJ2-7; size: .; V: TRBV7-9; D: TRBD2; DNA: TGTGCCAGCAGCTTATGGGGGGAGACTAGCGGGAGAATCGATGAGCAGTACTTC; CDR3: CASSLWGETSGRIDEQYF
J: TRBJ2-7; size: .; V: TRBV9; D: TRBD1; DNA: TGTGCCAGCAGCGTAGGATGGGACAGGGATCTCTACGAGCAGTACTTC; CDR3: CASSVGWDRDLYEQYF
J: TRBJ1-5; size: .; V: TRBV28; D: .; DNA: TGTGCCAGCAGTTTTCGGGGAAGGGGGTGGGGTAATCAGCCCCAGCATTTT; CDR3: CASSFRGRGWGNQPQHF
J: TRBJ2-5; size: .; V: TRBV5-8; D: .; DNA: TGTGCCAGCAGCTTGGAAGGGGGGCTAGAGACCCAGTACTTC; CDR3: CASSLEGGLETQYF
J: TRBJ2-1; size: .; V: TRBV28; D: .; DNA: TGTGCCAGCAGTTTAGGGGGTTATTTGGGGTACAATGAGCAGTTCTTC; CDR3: CASSLGGYLGYNEQFF
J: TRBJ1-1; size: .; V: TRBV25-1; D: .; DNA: TGTGCCAGCAGTGCGGTCGGGAACACTGAAGCTTTCTTT; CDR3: CASSAVGNTEAFF
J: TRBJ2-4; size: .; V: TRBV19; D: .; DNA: TGTGCCAGTACCCAACCGTATGGAACCAAAAACATTCAGTACTTC; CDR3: CASTQPYGTKNIQYF
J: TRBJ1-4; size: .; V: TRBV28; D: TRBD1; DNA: TGTGCCAGCATGGGACAGGGAGCAACTAATGAAAAACTGTTTTTT; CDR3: CASMGQGATNEKLFF
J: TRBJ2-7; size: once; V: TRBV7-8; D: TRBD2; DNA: TGTGCCAGCAGCGAAGGACTAGACTACGAGCAGTACTTC; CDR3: CASSEGLDYEQYF
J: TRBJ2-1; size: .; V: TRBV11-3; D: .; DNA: TGTGCCAGCAGCTTAGTCATTGGTAATGAGCAGTTCTTC; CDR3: CASSLVIGNEQFF
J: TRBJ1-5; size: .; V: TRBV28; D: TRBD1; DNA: TGTGCCAGCAGCATGGGACAGTATAGCAATCAGCCCCAGCATTTT; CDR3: CASSMGQYSNQPQHF
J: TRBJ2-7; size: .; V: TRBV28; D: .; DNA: TGTGCCAGCAGGCCCCCAGGGGTCTACGAGCAGTACTTC; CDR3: CASRPPGVYEQYF
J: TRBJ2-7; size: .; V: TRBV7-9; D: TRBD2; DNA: TGTGCCAGCAGCCCTCGACTAGCGGACCCCTACGAGCAGTACTTC; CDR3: CASSPRLADPYEQYF
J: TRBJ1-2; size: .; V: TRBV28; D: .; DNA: TGTGCCAGCAGTACCCCGGGTAGGGCTGGCTACACCTTC; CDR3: CASSTPGRAGYTF
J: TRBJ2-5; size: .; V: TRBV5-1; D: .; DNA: TGCGCCAGCAGCTTGGGCAGGGGACAAGAGACCCAGTACTTC; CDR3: CASSLGRGQETQYF
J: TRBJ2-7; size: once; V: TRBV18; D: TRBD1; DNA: TGTGCCAGCTCACCCTCGACAGGGGACGAGCAGTACTTC; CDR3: CASSPSTGDEQYF
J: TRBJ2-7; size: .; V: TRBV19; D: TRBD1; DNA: TGTGCCAGAAACCGACAGGGTTTGGGCGAGCAGTACTTC; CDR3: CARNRQGLGEQYF
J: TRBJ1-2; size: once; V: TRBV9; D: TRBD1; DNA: TGTGCCAGCAGCACCCAGGGGGCTGGCTACACCTTC; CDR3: CASSTQGAGYTF
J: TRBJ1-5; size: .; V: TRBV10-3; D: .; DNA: TGTGCCATCGGGTCCCCAACCCTCGGCCCCCCGGCTCAGCCCCAGCATTTT; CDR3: CAIGSPTLGPPAQPQHF
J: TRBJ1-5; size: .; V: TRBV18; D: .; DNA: TGTGCCAGCTCACCAGCAGAGGGCAATCAGCCCCAGCATTTT; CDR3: CASSPAEGNQPQHF